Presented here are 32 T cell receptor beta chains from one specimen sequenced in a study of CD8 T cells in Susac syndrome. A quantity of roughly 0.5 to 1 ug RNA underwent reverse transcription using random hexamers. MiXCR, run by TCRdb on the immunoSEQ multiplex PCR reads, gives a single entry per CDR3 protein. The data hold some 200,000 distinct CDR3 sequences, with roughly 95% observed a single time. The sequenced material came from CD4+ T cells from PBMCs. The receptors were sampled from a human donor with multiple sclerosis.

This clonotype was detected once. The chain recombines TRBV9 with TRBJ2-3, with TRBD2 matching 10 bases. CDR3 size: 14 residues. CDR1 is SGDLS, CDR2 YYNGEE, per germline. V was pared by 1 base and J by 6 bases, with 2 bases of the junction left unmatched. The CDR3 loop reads CASSVLAGEDTQYF. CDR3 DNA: TGTGCCAGCAGCGTACTAGCGGGAGAGGATACGCAGTATTTT.

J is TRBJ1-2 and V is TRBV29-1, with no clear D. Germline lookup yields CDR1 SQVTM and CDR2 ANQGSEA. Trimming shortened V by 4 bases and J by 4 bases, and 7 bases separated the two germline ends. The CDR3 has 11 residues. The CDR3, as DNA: TGCAGCGTTGGGGATGGCTATGGCTACACCTTC. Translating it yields CSVGDGYGYTF.

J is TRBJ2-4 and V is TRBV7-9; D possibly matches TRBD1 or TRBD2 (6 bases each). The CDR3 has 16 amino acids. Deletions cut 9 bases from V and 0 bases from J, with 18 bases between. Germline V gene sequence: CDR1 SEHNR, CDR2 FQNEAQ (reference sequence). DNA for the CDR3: TGTGCCAGTGGAGGAGGGGGATGGATAGCCAAAAACATTCAGTACTTC. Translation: CASGGGGWIAKNIQYF.

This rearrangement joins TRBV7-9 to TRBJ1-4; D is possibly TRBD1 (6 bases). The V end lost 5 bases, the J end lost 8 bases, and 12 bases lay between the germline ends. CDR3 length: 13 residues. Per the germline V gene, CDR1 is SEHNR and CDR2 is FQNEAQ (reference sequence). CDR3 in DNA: TGTGCCAGCAGCCCACAGGGAAACGAAAAACTGTTTTTT. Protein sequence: CASSPQGNEKLFF. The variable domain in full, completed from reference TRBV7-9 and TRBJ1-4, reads DTGVSQNPRHKITKRGQNVTFRCDPISEHNRLYWYRQTLGQGPEFLTYFQNEAQLEKSRLLSDRFSAERPKGSFSTLEIQRTEQGDSAMYLCASSPQGNEKLFFGSGTQLSVL.

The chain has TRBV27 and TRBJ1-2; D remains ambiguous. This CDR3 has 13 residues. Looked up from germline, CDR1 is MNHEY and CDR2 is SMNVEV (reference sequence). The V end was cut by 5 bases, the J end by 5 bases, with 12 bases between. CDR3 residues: CASSPAVQYGYTF. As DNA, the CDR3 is TGTGCCAGCAGTCCGGCGGTGCAATATGGCTACACCTTC.

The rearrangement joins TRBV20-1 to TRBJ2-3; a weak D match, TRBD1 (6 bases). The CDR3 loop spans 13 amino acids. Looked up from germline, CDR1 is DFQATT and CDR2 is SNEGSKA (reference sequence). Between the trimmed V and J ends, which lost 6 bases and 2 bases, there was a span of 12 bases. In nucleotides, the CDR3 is TGCAGTGCAAACAGGGTAAACACAGATACGCAGTATTTT. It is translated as CSANRVNTDTQYF.

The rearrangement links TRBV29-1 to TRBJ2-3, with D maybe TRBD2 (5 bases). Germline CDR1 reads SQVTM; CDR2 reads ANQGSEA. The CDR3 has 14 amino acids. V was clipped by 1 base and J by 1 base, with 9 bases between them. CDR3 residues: CSVEGWRGTDTQYF. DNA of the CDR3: TGCAGCGTTGAAGGCTGGCGGGGCACAGATACGCAGTATTTT.

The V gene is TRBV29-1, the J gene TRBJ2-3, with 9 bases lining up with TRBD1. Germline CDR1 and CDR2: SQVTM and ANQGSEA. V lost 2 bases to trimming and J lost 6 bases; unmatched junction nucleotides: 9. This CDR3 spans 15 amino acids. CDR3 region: CSVEPGTGRLDTQYF. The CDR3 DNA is TGCAGCGTTGAACCCGGGACAGGGCGTCTCGATACGCAGTATTTT.

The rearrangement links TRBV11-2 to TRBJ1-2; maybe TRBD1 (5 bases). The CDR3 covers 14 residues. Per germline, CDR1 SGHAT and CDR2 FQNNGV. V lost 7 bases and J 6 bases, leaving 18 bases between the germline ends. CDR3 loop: CASTPRGRGDGYTF. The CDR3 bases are TGTGCCAGCACCCCCCGGGGGAGAGGGGATGGCTACACCTTC. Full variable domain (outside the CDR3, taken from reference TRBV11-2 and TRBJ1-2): EAGVAQSPRYKIIEKRQSVAFWCNPISGHATLYWYQQILGQGPKLLIQFQNNGVVDDSQLPKDRFSAERLKGVDSTLKIQPAKLEDSAVYLCASTPRGRGDGYTFGSGTRLTVV.

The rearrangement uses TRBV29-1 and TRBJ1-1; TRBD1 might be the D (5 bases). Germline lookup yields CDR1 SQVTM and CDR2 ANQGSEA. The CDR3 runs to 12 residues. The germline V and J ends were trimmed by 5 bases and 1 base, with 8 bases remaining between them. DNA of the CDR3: TGCAGCGTTTTTGGGACGAACACTGAAGCTTTCTTT. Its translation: CSVFGTNTEAFF.

In nucleotides, the CDR3 is TGCAGTGCTCGCAGGACAGGGGTAGGAGAGCAGTTCTTC. It is translated as CSARRTGVGEQFF. The chain is built from TRBV20-1 and TRBJ2-1; 9 nucleotides agree with TRBD1. Germline V gives CDR1 DFQATT, CDR2 SNEGSKA (reference sequence). There are 13 residues in the CDR3. Trimming removed 5 bases from V and 10 bases from J; junction bases left unmatched: 9.

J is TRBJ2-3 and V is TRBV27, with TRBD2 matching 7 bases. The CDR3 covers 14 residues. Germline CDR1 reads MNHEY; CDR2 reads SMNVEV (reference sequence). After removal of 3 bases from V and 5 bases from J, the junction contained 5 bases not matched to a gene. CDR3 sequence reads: CASSFDGLEDTQYF. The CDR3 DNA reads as TGTGCCAGCAGTTTCGATGGACTAGAAGATACGCAGTATTTT.

The CDR3 protein is CSAPKLAGVGEQYF. The CDR3 DNA reads TGCAGTGCCCCGAAACTAGCGGGAGTTGGTGAGCAGTACTTC. This rearrangement joins TRBV20-1 to TRBJ2-7; 11 nucleotides agree with TRBD2. Germline V gene data show CDR1 as DFQATT and CDR2 as SNEGSKA (reference sequence). The CDR3 has 14 amino acids. Losses at the gene ends were 6 bases for V and 7 bases for J; bases not matched to a gene: 11.

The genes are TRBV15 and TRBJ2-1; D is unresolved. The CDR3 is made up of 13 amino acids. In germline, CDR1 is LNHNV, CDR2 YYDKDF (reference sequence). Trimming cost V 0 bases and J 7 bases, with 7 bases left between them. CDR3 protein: CATSRDLLNEQFF. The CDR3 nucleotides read TGTGCCACCAGCAGAGATCTACTAAATGAGCAGTTCTTC.

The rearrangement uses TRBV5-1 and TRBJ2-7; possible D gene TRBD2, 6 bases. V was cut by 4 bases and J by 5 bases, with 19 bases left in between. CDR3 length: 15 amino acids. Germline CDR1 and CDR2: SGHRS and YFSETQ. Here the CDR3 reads CASSLRDSRLDEQYF. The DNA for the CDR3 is TGCGCCAGCAGCCTCCGGGACTCCCGACTTGACGAGCAGTACTTC.

The CDR3 protein is CASGSGTSSRYHEQFF. Here the CDR3 DNA reads TGTGCTAGTGGTTCCGGGACTAGCTCGAGATACCATGAGCAGTTCTTC. The chain recombines TRBV12-5 with TRBJ2-1, with TRBD2 identical over 9 bases. There are 16 residues in the CDR3. V was pared by 4 bases and J by 8 bases, with 12 bases of the junction left unmatched. Germline CDR1 and CDR2: LGHNT and FRNRAP.

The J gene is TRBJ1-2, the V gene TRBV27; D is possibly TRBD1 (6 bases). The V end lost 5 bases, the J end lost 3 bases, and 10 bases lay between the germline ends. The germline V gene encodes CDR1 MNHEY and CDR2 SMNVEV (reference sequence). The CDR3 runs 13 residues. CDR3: CASSPGQYYGYTF. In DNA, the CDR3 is TGTGCCAGCAGTCCCGGACAGTACTATGGCTACACCTTC.

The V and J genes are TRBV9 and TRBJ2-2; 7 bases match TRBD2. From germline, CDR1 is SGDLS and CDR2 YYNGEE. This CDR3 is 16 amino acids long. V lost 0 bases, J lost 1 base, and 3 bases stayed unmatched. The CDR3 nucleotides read TGTGCCAGCAGCGTAGGGGTAGCGGGGAACACCGGGGAGCTGTTTTTT. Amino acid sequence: CASSVGVAGNTGELFF.

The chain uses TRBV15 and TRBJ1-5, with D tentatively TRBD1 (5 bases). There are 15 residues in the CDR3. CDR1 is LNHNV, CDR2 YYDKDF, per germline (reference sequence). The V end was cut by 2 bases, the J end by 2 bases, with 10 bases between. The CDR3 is CATSRRGDGNQPQHF. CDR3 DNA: TGTGCCACCAGCAGAAGAGGGGACGGCAATCAGCCCCAGCATTTT.

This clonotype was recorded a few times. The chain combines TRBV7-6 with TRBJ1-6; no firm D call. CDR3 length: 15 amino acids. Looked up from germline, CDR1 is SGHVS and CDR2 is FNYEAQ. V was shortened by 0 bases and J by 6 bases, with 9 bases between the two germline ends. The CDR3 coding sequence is TGTGCCAGCAGCTTAGCAGCCCTTTCTAATTCACCCCTCCACTTT. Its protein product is CASSLAALSNSPLHF.

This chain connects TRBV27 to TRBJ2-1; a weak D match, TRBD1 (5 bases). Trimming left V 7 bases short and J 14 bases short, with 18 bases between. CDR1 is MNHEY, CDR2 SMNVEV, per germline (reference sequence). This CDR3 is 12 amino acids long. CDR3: CASISVSGKEFF. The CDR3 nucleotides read TGTGCCAGCATCAGCGTCTCAGGGAAGGAGTTCTTC.

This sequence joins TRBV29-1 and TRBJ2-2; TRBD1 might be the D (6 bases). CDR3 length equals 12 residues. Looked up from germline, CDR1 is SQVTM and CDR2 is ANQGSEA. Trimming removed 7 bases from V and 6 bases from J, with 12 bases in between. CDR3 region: CSAGRTAGELFF. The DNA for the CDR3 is TGCAGCGCCGGACGGACAGCCGGGGAGCTGTTTTTT.

The CDR3 sequence: CASSRLTGYEDEAFF. The CDR3 region has the DNA TGCGCCAGCAGTCGACTTACAGGGTACGAAGATGAAGCTTTCTTT. The chain recombines TRBV23-1 with TRBJ1-1; D might be TRBD1 (6 bases). TRBV23-1 is designated an ORF whose function remains uncertain. Trimming shortened V by 4 bases and J by 7 bases, and 19 bases separated the two germline ends. CDR3 length equals 15 residues.

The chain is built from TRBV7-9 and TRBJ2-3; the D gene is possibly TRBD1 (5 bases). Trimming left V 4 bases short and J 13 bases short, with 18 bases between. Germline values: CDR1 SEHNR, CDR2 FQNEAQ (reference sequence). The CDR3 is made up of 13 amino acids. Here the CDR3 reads CASSSQGGIKEYF. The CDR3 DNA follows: TGTGCCAGCAGCTCCCAGGGCGGTATCAAGGAGTATTTT.

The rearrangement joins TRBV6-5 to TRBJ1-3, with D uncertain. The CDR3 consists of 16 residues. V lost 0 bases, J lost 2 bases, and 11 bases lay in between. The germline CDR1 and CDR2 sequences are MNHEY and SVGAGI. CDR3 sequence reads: CASSYSKRVPGNTIYF. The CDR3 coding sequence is TGTGCCAGCAGTTACTCGAAAAGGGTTCCTGGAAACACCATATATTTT.

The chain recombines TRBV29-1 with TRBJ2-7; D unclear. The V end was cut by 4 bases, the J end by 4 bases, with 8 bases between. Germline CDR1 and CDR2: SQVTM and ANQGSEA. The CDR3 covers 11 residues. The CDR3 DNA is TGCAGCGTTGGCGAGCATTACGAGCAGTACTTC. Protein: CSVGEHYEQYF.

The CDR3 is CSARGLAGGQYF. For the CDR3, the DNA is TGCAGTGCTAGGGGCCTCGCGGGCGGGCAGTACTTC. The rearrangement joins TRBV20-1 to TRBJ2-7, with D possibly TRBD2 on 5 matching bases. The CDR3 extends over 12 amino acids. With 3 bases removed from V and 9 bases from J, the gap between germline ends came to 15 bases. Germline-derived CDR1 and CDR2 are DFQATT and SNEGSKA (reference sequence).

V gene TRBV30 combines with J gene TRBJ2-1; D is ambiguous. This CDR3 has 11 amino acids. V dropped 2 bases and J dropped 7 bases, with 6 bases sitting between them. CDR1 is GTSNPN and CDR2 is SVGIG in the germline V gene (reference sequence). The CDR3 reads CAWSPRNEQFF. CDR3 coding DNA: TGTGCCTGGAGTCCCAGAAATGAGCAGTTCTTC.

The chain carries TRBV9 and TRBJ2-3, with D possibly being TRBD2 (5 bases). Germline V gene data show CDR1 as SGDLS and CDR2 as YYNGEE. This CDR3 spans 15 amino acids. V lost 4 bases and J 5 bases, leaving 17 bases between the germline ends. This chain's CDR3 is CASSSDPFRGDTQYF. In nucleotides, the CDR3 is TGTGCCAGCAGCTCGGACCCCTTCCGGGGAGATACGCAGTATTTT.

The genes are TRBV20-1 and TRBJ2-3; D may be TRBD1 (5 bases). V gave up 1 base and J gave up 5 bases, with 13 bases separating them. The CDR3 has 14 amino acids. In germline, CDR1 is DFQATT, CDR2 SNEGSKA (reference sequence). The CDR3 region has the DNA TGCAGTGCTAGAGGACAGCCAGCTGGAGATACGCAGTATTTT. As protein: CSARGQPAGDTQYF.

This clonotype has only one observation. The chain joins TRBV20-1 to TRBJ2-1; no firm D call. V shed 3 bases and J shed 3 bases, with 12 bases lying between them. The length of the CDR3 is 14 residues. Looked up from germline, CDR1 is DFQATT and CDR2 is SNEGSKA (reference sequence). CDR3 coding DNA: TGCAGTGCTAGGGGTCCCATAAACTACAATGAGCAGTTCTTC. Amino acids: CSARGPINYNEQFF.

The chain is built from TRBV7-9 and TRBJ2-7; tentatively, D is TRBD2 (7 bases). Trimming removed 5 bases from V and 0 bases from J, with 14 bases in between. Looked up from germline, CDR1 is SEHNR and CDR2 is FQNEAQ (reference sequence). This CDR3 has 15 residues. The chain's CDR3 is CASSQKGGSSYEQYF. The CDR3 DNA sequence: TGTGCCAGCAGCCAGAAGGGGGGGAGCTCCTACGAGCAGTACTTC.